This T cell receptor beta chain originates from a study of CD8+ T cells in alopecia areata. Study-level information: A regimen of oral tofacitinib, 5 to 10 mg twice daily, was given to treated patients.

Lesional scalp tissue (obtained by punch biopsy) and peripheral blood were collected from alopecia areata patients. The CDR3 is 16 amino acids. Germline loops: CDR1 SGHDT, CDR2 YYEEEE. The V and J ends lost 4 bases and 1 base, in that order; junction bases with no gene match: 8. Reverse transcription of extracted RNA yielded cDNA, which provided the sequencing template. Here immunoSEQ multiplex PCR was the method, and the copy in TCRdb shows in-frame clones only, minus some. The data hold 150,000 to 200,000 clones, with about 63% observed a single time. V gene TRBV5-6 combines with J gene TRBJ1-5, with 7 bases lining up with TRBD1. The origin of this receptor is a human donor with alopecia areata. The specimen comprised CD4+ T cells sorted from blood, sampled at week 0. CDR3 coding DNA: TGTGCCAGCAGCCGGGCCAGGGGGATCAGCAATCAGCCCCAGCATTTT. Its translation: CASSRARGISNQPQHF. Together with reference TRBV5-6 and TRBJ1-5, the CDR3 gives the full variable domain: DAGVTQSPTHLIKTRGQQVTLRCSPKSGHDTVSWYQQALGQGPQFIFQYYEEEERQRGNFPDRFSGHQFPNYSSELNVNALLLGDSALYLCASSRARGISNQPQHFGDGTRLSIL.